Below are 5 T cell receptor beta chains sequenced from a single sample in a study of human T cells and chemical hapten exposure. Time point noted: patch test 3, about 24 weeks after DPC sensitization. Treatment noted: therapeutic diphenylcyclopropenone sensitization with weekly scalp DPC. MiXCR was run by TCRdb on the RACE reads, yielding one entry per CDR3 protein. Of about 30,000 distinct CDR3 sequences listed, 5% to 6% are singletons. Specimen: whole blood, collected in connection with sensitization to the hapten diphenylcyclopropenone (DPC). These TCRs come from a man aged 25 to 45 with alopecia areata. Some clones in this sample may be carry-over from other donors' samples.

The sample holds many counts of this clonotype. The CDR3 sequence: CASRTRDHTDTQYF. CDR3 coding DNA: TGTGCCAGTAGGACCCGGGATCACACAGATACGCAGTATTTT. V usage is TRBV19 and J usage is TRBJ2-3; D may be TRBD2 (5 bases). The V end lost 6 bases, the J end lost 2 bases, and 12 bases lay between the germline ends. Germline CDR1 reads LNHDA; CDR2 reads SQIVND (reference sequence). This CDR3 has 14 residues.

This clonotype showed up just a few times. The rearrangement links TRBV18 to TRBJ1-5; D not resolved. The V end was cut by 4 bases, the J end by 0 bases, with 7 bases between. Germline lookup yields CDR1 KGHSH and CDR2 LQKENI. The CDR3 is 14 residues long. CDR3 loop: CASSLLDSNQPQHF. The CDR3 bases are TGTGCCAGCTCACTGCTGGATAGCAATCAGCCCCAGCATTTT.

This clonotype was recorded at least ten times. The rearrangement uses TRBV29-1 and TRBJ2-5; D assignment may be TRBD1 or TRBD2 (6 bases each). With 2 bases removed from V and 5 bases from J, the gap between germline ends came to 18 bases. This CDR3 has 15 amino acids. The germline V gene encodes CDR1 SQVTM and CDR2 ANQGSEA. The CDR3: CSVESYGGGSETQYF. The CDR3 DNA sequence: TGCAGCGTTGAAAGCTACGGGGGCGGGTCGGAGACCCAGTACTTC. Combining the CDR3 with reference TRBV29-1 and TRBJ2-5 gives the whole variable domain SAVISQKPSRDICQRGTSLTIQCQVDSQVTMMFWYRQQPGQSLTLIATANQGSEATYESGFVIDKFPISRPNLTFSTLTVSNMSPEDSSIYLCSVESYGGGSETQYFGPGTRLLVL.

This clonotype was detected ten times or more. The chain joins TRBV3-1 to TRBJ2-7, with 14 bases aligning to TRBD2. This CDR3 comprises 15 residues. Germline CDR1 is LGHDT and CDR2 is YNNKEL (reference sequence). Trimming at V came to 4 bases and at J to 5 bases, leaving 4 bases not matched to a gene. CDR3 sequence (DNA): TGTGCCAGCAGCCGACTAGCGGGGGGGTCCGACGAGCAGTACTTC. It codes for CASSRLAGGSDEQYF.

This chain uses TRBV12-3 or TRBV12-4 with TRBJ2-7; TRBD1 agrees at 8 bases. V gave up 7 bases and J gave up 4 bases; unmatched junction bases: 9. This CDR3 is 14 amino acids long. CDR3 sequence: CASTGAGGIYEQYF. The CDR3 DNA follows: TGTGCCAGCACCGGGGCAGGGGGCATATACGAGCAGTACTTC.